Below, 27 T cell receptor beta chains from the same sample are listed, as sequenced in a study of beta chain features in type 1 diabetes. Study conclusions and caveats: Moderately but significantly shorter TCRB CDR3s were found in Type 1 diabetes patients in all four CD4+ subsets.

Antigen specificity for these receptors is unknown. The entirety of the isolated RNA underwent reverse transcription, so expressed TCRB transcripts were sequenced. The protocol was immunoSEQ multiplex PCR, while the TCRdb copy is restricted to in-frame clones and leaves out a portion. The table lists about 650,000 clones, around 11% of them singletons, with more than 0.095% in the top ten. Sample: naive CD4+ T cells from blood. The receptor source for this set is a man younger than 40 with type 1 diabetes.

The chain combines TRBV10-1 with TRBJ1-5, with D unresolved. Germline assignment: CDR1 WNHNN and CDR2 SYGVQD (reference sequence). V was trimmed by 0 bases and J by 7 bases, leaving 7 bases between them. This CDR3 has 13 residues. CDR3 region: CASSESGHQPQHF. The CDR3 DNA reads as TGCGCCAGCAGTGAGTCGGGTCACCAGCCCCAGCATTTT.

The chain combines TRBV5-6 with TRBJ2-1, with D possibly being TRBD1 or TRBD2 (5 bases each). The germline V gene encodes CDR1 SGHDT and CDR2 YYEEEE. The CDR3 has 16 amino acids. Trimming shortened V by 0 bases and J by 1 base, and 11 bases separated the two germline ends. The CDR3 nucleotides are TGTGCCAGCAGCTTGGTGGGGACGGCTTCCTACAATGAGCAGTTCTTC. Protein: CASSLVGTASYNEQFF.

A few counts support this clone. The chain joins TRBV9 to TRBJ2-2, with D maybe TRBD1 (6 bases). This CDR3 has 13 residues. Germline V lookup: CDR1 SGDLS, CDR2 YYNGEE. The V end lost 4 bases, the J end lost 4 bases, and 8 bases lay between the germline ends. Written as DNA, the CDR3 is TGTGCCAGCAGCCGGACAGTCACCGGGGAGCTGTTTTTT. This gives the protein CASSRTVTGELFF.

The chain recombines TRBV6-1 with TRBJ1-2, with TRBD1 identical over 12 bases. V was pared by 6 bases and J by 6 bases, with 8 bases of the junction left unmatched. The CDR3 sequence is 15 residues long. Per the germline V gene, CDR1 is MNHNS and CDR2 is SASEGT. DNA for the CDR3: TGTGCCAGCAGATTATCCGGGACAGGGGGCGATGGCTACACCTTC. This codes for CASRLSGTGGDGYTF.

CDR3 in amino acids: CASKPPGNTEAFF. DNA of the CDR3: TGTGCCTCGAAGCCCCCAGGGAACACTGAAGCTTTCTTT. The chain couples TRBV11-1 to TRBJ1-1; D ambiguous. This CDR3 region has 13 residues. Trimming stripped 11 bases from V and 1 base from J, with 14 bases between. Germline V gene data show CDR1 as SGHAT and CDR2 as FQDESV (reference sequence). The whole variable domain, remainder taken from reference TRBV11-1 and TRBJ1-1, is EAEVAQSPRYKITEKSQAVAFWCDPISGHATLYWYRQILGQGPELLVQFQDESVVDDSQLPKDRFSAERLKGVDSTLKIQPAELGDSAMYLCASKPPGNTEAFFGQGTRLTVV.

The chain uses TRBV5-1 and TRBJ1-2; D is possibly TRBD1 (6 bases). Germline V CDR1 and CDR2: SGHRS, YFSETQ. This CDR3 spans 13 amino acids. V shed 4 bases and J shed 6 bases, with 13 bases lying between them. The CDR3 reads CASSLQGQDGYTF. CDR3 DNA: TGCGCCAGCAGCCTACAGGGTCAGGATGGCTACACCTTC.

For the CDR3, the DNA is TGTGCCAGCAGTTACTCGATAGGGCCGGGAAGCTATGGCTACACCTTC. Translation: CASSYSIGPGSYGYTF. The chain is built from TRBV6-6 and TRBJ1-2, with unresolved D. Trimming pared 0 bases from V and 4 bases from J, leaving 15 bases between. Germline CDR1 reads MNHNY; CDR2 reads SVGAGI (reference sequence). The CDR3 length is 16 residues.

This clone appeared a few times. The genes are TRBV4-2 and TRBJ1-5, with D possibly matching TRBD1 (6 bases). V was pared by 0 bases and J by 2 bases, with 23 bases between. CDR1 and CDR2 from the germline V gene are LGHNA and YNFKEQ. The CDR3 extends over 20 amino acids. For the CDR3, the DNA is TGTGCCAGCAGCCAAGAAGTGACCGGTGGGGGGCTTGGTGGCAATCAGCCCCAGCATTTT. It is translated as CASSQEVTGGGLGGNQPQHF.

This clone was counted a few times. This chain links TRBV2 with TRBJ2-4; TRBD1 or TRBD2 may be the D gene (5 bases each). CDR1 and CDR2 from the germline V gene are SNHLY and FYNNEI. Trimming took off 6 bases at V and 6 bases at J, with 9 bases between the two ends. CDR3 size: 12 residues. CDR3 sequence reads: CASRDGGNIQYF. The CDR3 DNA sequence: TGTGCCAGCAGGGATGGGGGAAACATTCAGTACTTC.

V is TRBV9 and J is TRBJ2-3; D is unclear. V lost 0 bases, J lost 7 bases, and 12 bases lay in between. The CDR3 runs 14 residues. In germline, CDR1 is SGDLS, CDR2 YYNGEE. The CDR3 sequence is CASSVGRTVNTQYF. The DNA of the CDR3 is TGTGCCAGCAGCGTAGGTAGAACAGTAAATACGCAGTATTTT.

The chain couples TRBV2 to TRBJ2-7; D unclear. The CDR3 is made up of 14 amino acids. V dropped 1 base and J dropped 2 bases, with 9 bases sitting between them. From germline, CDR1 is SNHLY and CDR2 FYNNEI. The DNA of the CDR3 is TGTGCCAGCAGTGAAGGTTCAGCCACCTACGAGCAGTACTTC. Translating gives CASSEGSATYEQYF.

The V gene is TRBV4-2, the J gene TRBJ2-4; 12 nucleotides match TRBD2. The CDR3 spans 17 residues. After removal of 0 bases from V and 7 bases from J, the junction contained 7 bases not matched to a gene. Germline V gives CDR1 LGHNA, CDR2 YNFKEQ. Here the CDR3 reads CASSQEASGGARNIQYF. The CDR3 DNA follows: TGTGCCAGCAGCCAAGAGGCTAGCGGGGGGGCGAGGAACATTCAGTACTTC.

This clone was counted a single time. The gene calls are TRBV6-1 and TRBJ2-5, with TRBD1 matching over 7 bases. The germline CDR1 and CDR2 sequences are MNHNS and SASEGT. The CDR3 has 12 residues. Trimming at V came to 8 bases and at J to 1 base, leaving 1 base not matched to a gene. CDR3 region: CASRTGQETQYF. In DNA, the CDR3 is TGTGCCAGCCGGACAGGCCAAGAGACCCAGTACTTC.

This clone was observed a few times. This chain uses TRBV10-3 with TRBJ2-6, with 7 positions matching TRBD1. This CDR3 region has 17 residues. Germline loops: CDR1 ENHRY, CDR2 SYGVKD. V shed 6 bases, J shed 0 bases, and the junction held 8 bases outside the gene matches. The CDR3 is CAISGTVFDSGANVLTF. CDR3 bases: TGTGCCATCAGCGGGACAGTATTTGACTCTGGGGCCAACGTCCTGACTTTC.

This clone occurred a few times. This chain links TRBV13 with TRBJ2-1; D possibly corresponds to TRBD2 (5 bases). CDR1 is PRHDT, CDR2 FYEKMQ, per germline (reference sequence). This CDR3 region has 11 residues. V lost 5 bases and J lost 10, with 9 bases in between. The CDR3 DNA is TGTGCCAGCAGCACGGGAACCGAGCAGTTCTTC. Translating it yields CASSTGTEQFF.

Comments on this clone: The sample carries other DNA sequences with the same CDR3. V and J are TRBV28 and TRBJ1-2; a possible D gene is TRBD1 (5 bases). CDR1 is MDHEN and CDR2 is SYDVKM in the germline V gene. This CDR3 contains 12 residues. The V end was cut by 3 bases, the J end by 5 bases, with 7 bases between. CDR3 residues: CASSLTVYGYTF. CDR3 DNA sequence: TGTGCCAGCAGTTTGACAGTGTATGGCTACACCTTC.

This clone was detected only a few times. The chain has TRBV29-1 and TRBJ2-3, with 7 nucleotides matching TRBD2. This CDR3 has 15 residues. With 2 bases clipped from V and 5 bases from J, the junction kept 10 bases outside the gene matches. The germline V gene encodes CDR1 SQVTM and CDR2 ANQGSEA. The CDR3 DNA is TGCAGCGTTGAAAGGCAGGGAGGGAGTGTAGATACGCAGTATTTT. Translation gives CSVERQGGSVDTQYF.

The chain has TRBV5-4 and TRBJ2-1; D perhaps matches TRBD2 (5 bases). Germline V lookup: CDR1 SGHNT, CDR2 YYREEE (reference sequence). CDR3 length: 12 residues. V lost 4 bases and J 8 bases, leaving 10 bases between the germline ends. CDR3 region: CASSLGADEQFF. DNA of the CDR3: TGTGCCAGCAGCCTGGGAGCCGATGAGCAGTTCTTC.

V usage is TRBV9 and J usage is TRBJ2-2; D gene uncertain. Germline V gene lookup returns CDR1 SGDLS and CDR2 YYNGEE. The CDR3 covers 15 residues. Trimming stripped 7 bases from V and 1 base from J, with 14 bases between. CDR3 in amino acids: CASALNAENTGELFF. The CDR3 nucleotides are TGTGCCAGCGCCCTAAACGCCGAGAACACCGGGGAGCTGTTTTTT.

The chain employs TRBV4-3 and TRBJ2-5, with TRBD2 as a possible D gene (5 bases). Between the trimmed V and J ends, which lost 3 bases and 2 bases, there was a span of 10 bases. Germline CDR1 is LGHNA and CDR2 is YSLEER. The CDR3 is 14 residues long. The CDR3 loop is CASSHGGSQETQYF. DNA of the CDR3: TGCGCCAGCAGCCATGGAGGCAGTCAAGAGACCCAGTACTTC.

In the case of this clone: In the same sample, other DNA sequences code for this CDR3. The CDR3 DNA follows: TGCAGCGCCAGCAGGGGAGGGGGGGAGACCCAGTACTTC. It encodes CSASRGGGETQYF. This chain connects TRBV29-1 to TRBJ2-5; possibly TRBD2 for D (7 bases). Germline V lookup: CDR1 SQVTM, CDR2 ANQGSEA. V was clipped by 7 bases and J by 5 bases, with 17 bases between them. CDR3 length equals 13 residues. The full variable domain, its missing parts supplied by reference TRBV29-1 and TRBJ2-5, is SAVISQKPSRDICQRGTSLTIQCQVDSQVTMMFWYRQQPGQSLTLIATANQGSEATYESGFVIDKFPISRPNLTFSTLTVSNMSPEDSSIYLCSASRGGGETQYFGPGTRLLVL.

This clone was counted only a few times. The chain carries TRBV7-9 and TRBJ1-1, with D possibly being TRBD1 (6 bases). The V gene lost 3 bases and the J gene lost 1 base, with 6 bases spanning the gap. This CDR3 contains 13 residues. Germline V lookup: CDR1 SEHNR, CDR2 FQNEAQ (reference sequence). As DNA, the CDR3 is TGTGCCAGCAGCTTCAGGGGGAACACTGAAGCTTTCTTT. It is translated as CASSFRGNTEAFF.

This clone showed up just a few times. This chain connects TRBV5-4 to TRBJ2-1, with TRBD1 as a possible D gene (6 bases). The V end was cut by 3 bases, the J end by 4 bases, with 17 bases between. CDR3 length equals 16 residues. From germline, CDR1 is SGHNT and CDR2 YYREEE (reference sequence). CDR3 sequence reads: CASSSDGRGRYNEQFF. The CDR3 nucleotides are TGTGCCAGCAGCTCGGATGGCAGGGGCCGGTACAATGAGCAGTTCTTC.

This clone has more than one count but fewer than ten. The chain recombines TRBV5-8 with TRBJ2-1, with no clear D. This CDR3 comprises 14 residues. The germline gives CDR1 SGHTS, CDR2 YDEGEE. V lost 2 bases, J lost 6 bases, and 12 bases lay in between. The CDR3 coding sequence is TGTGCCAGCAGCTTTATAAACCCCCTCAATGAGCAGTTCTTC. Translated: CASSFINPLNEQFF.

The chain joins TRBV7-2 to TRBJ2-7; tentative D call: TRBD1 (6 bases). The CDR3 has 14 amino acids. The V end lost 5 bases, the J end lost 5 bases, and 16 bases lay between the germline ends. CDR1 and CDR2 (germline): SGHTA, FQGNSA. The CDR3 loop is CASSPPGARNEQYF. The DNA for the CDR3 is TGTGCCAGCAGCCCCCCAGGGGCTCGCAACGAGCAGTACTTC.

This clone showed up just a few times. The chain couples TRBV10-3 to TRBJ1-6; 7 bases agree with TRBD1. Unmatched junction bases numbered 15, after V lost 8 bases and J lost 14 bases. Germline V gives CDR1 ENHRY, CDR2 SYGVKD. There are 14 residues in the CDR3. CDR3 sequence: CAIGPGQREKSLHF. The CDR3 DNA reads as TGTGCCATCGGACCGGGACAGCGCGAAAAATCCCTCCACTTT.

This clone has a handful of counts. The chain has TRBV7-2 and TRBJ1-4, with 9 bases lining up with TRBD1. The V segment lost 5 bases and the J segment 8 bases; nucleotides outside the gene matches: 6. The CDR3 sequence is 14 residues long. Germline values: CDR1 SGHTA, CDR2 FQGNSA. The CDR3 loop is CASSTGQGREKLFF. DNA for the CDR3: TGTGCCAGCAGCACGGGACAGGGACGGGAAAAACTGTTTTTT. The full variable domain, with the rest looked up from reference TRBV7-2 and TRBJ1-4, is GAGVSQSPSNKVTEKGKDVELRCDPISGHTALYWYRQSLGQGLEFLIYFQGNSAPDKSGLPSDRFSAERTGGSVSTLTIQRTQQEDSAVYLCASSTGQGREKLFFGSGTQLSVL.